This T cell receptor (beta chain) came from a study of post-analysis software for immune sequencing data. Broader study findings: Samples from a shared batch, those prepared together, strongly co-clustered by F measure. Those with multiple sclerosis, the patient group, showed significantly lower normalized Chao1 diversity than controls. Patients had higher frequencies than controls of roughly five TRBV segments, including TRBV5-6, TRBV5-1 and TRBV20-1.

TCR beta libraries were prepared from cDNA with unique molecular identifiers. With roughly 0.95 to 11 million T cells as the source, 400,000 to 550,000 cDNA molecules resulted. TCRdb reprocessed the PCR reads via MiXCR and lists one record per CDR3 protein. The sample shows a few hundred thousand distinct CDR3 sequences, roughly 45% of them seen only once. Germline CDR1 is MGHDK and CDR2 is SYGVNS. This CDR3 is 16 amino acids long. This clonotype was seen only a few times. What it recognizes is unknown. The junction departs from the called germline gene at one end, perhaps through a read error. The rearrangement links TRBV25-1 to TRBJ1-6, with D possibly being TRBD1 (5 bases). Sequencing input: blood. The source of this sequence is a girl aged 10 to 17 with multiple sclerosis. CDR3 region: CASSGDSGFYNSPLHF. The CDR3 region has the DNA TGTGCCAGCAGCGGAGATTCAGGGTTTTATAATTCACCTCTCCACTTT.